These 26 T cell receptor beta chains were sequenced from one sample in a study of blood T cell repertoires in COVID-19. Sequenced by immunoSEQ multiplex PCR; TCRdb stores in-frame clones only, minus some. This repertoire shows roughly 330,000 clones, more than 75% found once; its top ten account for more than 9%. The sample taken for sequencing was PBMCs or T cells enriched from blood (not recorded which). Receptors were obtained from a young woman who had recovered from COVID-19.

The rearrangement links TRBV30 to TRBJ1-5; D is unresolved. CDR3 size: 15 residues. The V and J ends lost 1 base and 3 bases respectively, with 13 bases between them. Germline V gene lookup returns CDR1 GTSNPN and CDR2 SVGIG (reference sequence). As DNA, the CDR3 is TGTGCCTGGAGTGGGTTGGGCAGAGACAATCAGCCCCAGCATTTT. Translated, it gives CAWSGLGRDNQPQHF.

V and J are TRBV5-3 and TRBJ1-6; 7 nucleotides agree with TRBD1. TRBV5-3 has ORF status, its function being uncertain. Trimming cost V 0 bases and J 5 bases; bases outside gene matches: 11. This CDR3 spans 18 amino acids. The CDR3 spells CARSLVHRGGTDNSPLHF. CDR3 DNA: TGTGCCAGAAGCTTGGTTCACAGGGGCGGAACGGATAATTCACCCCTCCACTTT.

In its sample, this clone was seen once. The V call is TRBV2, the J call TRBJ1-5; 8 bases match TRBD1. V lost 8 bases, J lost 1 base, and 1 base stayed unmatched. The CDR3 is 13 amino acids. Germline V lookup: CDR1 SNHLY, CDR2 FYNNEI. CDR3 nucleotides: TGTGCCAGCGACAGGGGAAGCAATCAGCCCCAGCATTTT. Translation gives CASDRGSNQPQHF.

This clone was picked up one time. DNA of the CDR3: TGTGCCAGCAGTCTCGTTTCCTACGAGCAGTACTTC. Protein sequence: CASSLVSYEQYF. This chain links TRBV27 with TRBJ2-7, with no clear D. V dropped 5 bases and J dropped 1 base, with 6 bases sitting between them. This CDR3 comprises 12 residues. Germline V gives CDR1 MNHEY, CDR2 SMNVEV (reference sequence).

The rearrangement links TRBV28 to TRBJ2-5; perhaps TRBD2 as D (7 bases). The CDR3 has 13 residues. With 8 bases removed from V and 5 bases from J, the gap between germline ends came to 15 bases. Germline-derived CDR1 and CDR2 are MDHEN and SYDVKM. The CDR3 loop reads CASLLGGGETQYF. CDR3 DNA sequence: TGTGCCAGCCTCTTAGGGGGAGGGGAGACCCAGTACTTC.

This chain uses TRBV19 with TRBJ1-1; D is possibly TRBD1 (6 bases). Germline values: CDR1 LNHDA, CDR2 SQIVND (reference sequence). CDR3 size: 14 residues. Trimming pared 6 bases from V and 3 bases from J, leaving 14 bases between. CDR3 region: CASSKMDSYTEAFF. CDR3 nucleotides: TGTGCCAGTAGCAAAATGGACAGTTACACTGAAGCTTTCTTT.

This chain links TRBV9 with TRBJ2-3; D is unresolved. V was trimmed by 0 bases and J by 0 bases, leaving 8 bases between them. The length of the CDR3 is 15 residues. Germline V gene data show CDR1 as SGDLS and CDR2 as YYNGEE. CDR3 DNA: TGTGCCAGCAGCGTAGGAGAGTTTAGCACAGATACGCAGTATTTT. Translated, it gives CASSVGEFSTDTQYF.

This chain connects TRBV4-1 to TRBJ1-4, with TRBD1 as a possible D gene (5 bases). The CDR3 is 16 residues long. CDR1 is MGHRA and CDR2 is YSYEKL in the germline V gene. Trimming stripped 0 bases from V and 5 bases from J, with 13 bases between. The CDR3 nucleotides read TGCGCCAGCAGCCAAGAGTTGGGCAGGGTAAATGAAAAACTGTTTTTT. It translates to CASSQELGRVNEKLFF.

The DNA for the CDR3 is TGTGCCAGTACCGACAGGGGGCATGGTCAGCCCCAGCATTTT. Protein product: CASTDRGHGQPQHF. The chain has TRBV19 and TRBJ1-5; TRBD1 matches 10 bases. CDR3 length: 14 residues. In germline, CDR1 is LNHDA, CDR2 SQIVND (reference sequence). The V segment lost 7 bases and the J segment 6 bases; nucleotides outside the gene matches: 6.

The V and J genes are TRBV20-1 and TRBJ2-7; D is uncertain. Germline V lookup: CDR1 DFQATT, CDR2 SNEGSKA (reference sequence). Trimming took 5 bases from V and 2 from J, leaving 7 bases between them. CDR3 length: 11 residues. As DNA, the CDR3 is TGCAGTGCTCTCCGAGCCTACGAGCAGTACTTC. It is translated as CSALRAYEQYF.

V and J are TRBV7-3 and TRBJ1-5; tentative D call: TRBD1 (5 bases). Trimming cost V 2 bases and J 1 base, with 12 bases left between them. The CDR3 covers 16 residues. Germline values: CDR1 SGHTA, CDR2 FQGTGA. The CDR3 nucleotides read TGTGCCAGCAGCTTATCCAGGCAGGGAAGCAATCAGCCCCAGCATTTT. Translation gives CASSLSRQGSNQPQHF.

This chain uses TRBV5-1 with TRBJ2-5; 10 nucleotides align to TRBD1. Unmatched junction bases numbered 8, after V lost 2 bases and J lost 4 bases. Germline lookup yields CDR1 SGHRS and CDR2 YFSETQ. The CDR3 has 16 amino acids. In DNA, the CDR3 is TGCGCCAGCAGCTTAGGGGACAGGGGTTCGGGAGAGACCCAGTACTTC. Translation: CASSLGDRGSGETQYF.

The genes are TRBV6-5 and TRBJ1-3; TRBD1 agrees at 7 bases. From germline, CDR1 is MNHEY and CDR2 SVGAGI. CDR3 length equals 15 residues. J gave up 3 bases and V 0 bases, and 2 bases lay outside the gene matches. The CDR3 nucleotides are TGTGCCAGCAGTTACTCAGGGGGCAGTGGAAACACCATATATTTT. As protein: CASSYSGGSGNTIYF.

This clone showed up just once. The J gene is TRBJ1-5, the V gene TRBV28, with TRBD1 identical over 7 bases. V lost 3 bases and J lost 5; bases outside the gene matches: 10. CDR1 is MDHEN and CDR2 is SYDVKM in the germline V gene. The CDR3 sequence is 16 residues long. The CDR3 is CASSFYRDSLHQPQHF. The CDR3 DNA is TGTGCCAGCAGTTTTTACCGGGACAGCCTTCATCAGCCCCAGCATTTT.

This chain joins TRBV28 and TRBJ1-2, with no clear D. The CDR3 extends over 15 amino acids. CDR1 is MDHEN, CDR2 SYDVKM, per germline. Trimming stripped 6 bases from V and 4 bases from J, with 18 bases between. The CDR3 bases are TGTGCCAGCAGCGTGATGCTCGGACTCGGCTATGGCTACACCTTC. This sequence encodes CASSVMLGLGYGYTF.

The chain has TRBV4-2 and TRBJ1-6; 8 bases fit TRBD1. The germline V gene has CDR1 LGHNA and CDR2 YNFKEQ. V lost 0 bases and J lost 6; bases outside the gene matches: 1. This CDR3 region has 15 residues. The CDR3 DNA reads TGTGCCAGCAGCCAAGAAGACAGGGGTAATTCACCCCTCCACTTT. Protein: CASSQEDRGNSPLHF.

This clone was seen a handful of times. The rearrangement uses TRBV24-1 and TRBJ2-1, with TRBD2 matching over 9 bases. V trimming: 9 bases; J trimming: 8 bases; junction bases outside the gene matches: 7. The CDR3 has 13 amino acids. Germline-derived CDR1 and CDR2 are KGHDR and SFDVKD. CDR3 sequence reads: CATRASGKDEQFF. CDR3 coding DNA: TGTGCCACCCGGGCTAGCGGGAAAGATGAGCAGTTCTTC.

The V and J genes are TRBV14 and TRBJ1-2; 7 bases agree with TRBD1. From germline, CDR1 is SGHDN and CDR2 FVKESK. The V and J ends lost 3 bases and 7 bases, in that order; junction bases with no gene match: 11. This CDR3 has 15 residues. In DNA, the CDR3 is TGTGCCAGCAGCCATCTTAGACAGGGTCTCGTTGGCTACACCTTC. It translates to CASSHLRQGLVGYTF.

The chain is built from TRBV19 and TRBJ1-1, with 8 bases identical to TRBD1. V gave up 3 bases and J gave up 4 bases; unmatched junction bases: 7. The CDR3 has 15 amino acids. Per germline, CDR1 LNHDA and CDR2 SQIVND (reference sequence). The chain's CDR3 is CASSIEGRGPTEAFF. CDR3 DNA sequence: TGTGCCAGTAGTATCGAGGGCAGGGGGCCCACTGAAGCTTTCTTT.

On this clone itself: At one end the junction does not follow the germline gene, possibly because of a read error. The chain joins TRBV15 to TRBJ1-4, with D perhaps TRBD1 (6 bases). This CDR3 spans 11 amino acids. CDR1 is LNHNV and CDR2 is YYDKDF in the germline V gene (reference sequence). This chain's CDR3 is CATSNTGTRLF. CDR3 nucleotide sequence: TGTGCCACCAGTAATACAGGGACCCGGCTTTTT.

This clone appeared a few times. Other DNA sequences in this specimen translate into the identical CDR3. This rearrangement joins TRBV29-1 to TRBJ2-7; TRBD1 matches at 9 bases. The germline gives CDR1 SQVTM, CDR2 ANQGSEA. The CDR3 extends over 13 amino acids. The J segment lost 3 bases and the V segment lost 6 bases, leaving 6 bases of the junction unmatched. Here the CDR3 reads CSVEAGQGYEQYF. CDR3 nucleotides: TGCAGCGTAGAGGCGGGACAGGGCTACGAGCAGTACTTC.

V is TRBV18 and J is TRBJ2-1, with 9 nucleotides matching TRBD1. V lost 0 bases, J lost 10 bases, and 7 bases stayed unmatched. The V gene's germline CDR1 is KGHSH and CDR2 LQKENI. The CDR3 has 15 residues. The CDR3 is CASSPPGQGKGEQFF. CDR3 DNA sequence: TGTGCCAGCTCACCACCGGGACAGGGAAAAGGAGAGCAGTTCTTC.

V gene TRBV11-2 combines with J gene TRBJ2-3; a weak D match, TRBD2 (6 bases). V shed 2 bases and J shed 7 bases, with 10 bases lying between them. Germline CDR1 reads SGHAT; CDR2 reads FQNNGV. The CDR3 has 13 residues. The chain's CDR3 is CASSLRGTHTQYF. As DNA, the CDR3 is TGTGCCAGCAGCTTACGGGGGACGCATACGCAGTATTTT.

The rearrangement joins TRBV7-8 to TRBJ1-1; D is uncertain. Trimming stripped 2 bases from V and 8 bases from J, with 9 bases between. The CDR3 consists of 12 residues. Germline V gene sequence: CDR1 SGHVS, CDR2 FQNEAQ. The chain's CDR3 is CASSLSGSEAFF. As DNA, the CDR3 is TGTGCCAGCAGCTTATCTGGCTCGGAAGCTTTCTTT.

CDR3 amino acids: CATSDSDDSYYTF. The CDR3 bases are TGTGCCACCAGTGATTCTGACGACAGCTACTACACCTTC. The V call is TRBV24-1, the J call TRBJ1-2; D may be TRBD1 (5 bases). The CDR3 is made up of 13 amino acids. V was shortened by 2 bases and J by 10 bases, with 13 bases between the two germline ends. CDR1 KGHDR and CDR2 SFDVKD come from the germline V gene.

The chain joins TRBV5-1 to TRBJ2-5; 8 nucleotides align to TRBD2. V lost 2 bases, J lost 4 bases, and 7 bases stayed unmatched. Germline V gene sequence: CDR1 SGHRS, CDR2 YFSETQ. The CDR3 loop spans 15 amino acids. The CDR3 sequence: CASSFGGGYIETQYF. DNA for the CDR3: TGCGCCAGCAGCTTTGGCGGGGGGTACATAGAGACCCAGTACTTC.